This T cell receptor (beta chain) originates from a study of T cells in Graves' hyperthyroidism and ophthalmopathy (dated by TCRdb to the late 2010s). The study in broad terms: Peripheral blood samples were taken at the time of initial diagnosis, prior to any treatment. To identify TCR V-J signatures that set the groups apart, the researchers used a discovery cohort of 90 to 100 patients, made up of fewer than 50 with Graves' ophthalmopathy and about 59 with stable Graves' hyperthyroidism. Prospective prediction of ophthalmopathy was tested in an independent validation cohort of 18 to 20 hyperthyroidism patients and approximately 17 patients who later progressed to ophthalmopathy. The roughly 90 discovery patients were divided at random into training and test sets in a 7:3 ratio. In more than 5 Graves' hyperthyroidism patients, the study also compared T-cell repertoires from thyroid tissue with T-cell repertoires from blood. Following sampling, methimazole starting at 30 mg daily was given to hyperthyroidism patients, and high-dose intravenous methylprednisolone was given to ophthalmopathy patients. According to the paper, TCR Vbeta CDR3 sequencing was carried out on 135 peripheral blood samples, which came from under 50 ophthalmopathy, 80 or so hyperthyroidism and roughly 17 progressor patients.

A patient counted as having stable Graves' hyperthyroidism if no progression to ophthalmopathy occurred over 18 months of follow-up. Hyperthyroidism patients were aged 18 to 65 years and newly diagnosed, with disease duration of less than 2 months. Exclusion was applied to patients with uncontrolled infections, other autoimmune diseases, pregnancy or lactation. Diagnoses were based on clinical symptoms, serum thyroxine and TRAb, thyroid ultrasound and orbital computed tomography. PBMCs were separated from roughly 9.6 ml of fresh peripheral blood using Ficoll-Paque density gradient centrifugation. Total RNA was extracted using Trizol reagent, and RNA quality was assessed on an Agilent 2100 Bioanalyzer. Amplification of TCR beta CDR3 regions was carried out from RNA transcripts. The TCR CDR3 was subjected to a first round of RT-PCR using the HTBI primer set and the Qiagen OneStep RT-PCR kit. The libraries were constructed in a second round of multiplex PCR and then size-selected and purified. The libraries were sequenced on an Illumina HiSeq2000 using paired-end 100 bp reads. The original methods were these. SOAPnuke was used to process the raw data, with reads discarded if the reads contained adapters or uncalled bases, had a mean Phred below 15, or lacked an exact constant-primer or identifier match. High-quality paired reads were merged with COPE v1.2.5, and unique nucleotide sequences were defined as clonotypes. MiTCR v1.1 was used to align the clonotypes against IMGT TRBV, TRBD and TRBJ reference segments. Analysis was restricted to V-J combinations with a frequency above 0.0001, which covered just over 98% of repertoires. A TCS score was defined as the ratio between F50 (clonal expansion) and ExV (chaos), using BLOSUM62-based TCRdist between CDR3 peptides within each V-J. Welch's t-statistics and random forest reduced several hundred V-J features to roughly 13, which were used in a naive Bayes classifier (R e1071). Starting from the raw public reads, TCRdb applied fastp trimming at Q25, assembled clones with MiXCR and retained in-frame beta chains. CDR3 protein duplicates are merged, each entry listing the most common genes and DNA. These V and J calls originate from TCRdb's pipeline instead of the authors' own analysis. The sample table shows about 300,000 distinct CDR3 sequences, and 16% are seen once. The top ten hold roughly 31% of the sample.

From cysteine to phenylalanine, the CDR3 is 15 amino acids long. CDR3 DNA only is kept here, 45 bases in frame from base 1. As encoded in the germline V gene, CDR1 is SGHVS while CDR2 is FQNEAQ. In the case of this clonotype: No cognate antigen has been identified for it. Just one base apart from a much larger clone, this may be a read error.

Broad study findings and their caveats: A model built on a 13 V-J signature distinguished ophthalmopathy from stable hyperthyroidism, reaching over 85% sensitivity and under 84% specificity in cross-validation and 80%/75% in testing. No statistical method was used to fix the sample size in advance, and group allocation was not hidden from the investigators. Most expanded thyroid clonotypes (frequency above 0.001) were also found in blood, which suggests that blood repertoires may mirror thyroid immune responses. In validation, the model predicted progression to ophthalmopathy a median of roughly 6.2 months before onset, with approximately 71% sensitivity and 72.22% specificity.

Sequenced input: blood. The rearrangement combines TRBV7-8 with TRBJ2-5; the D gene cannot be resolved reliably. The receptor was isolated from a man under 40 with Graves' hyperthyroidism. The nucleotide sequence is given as TGTGCCAGCAGCTTAGTCGGGCAGCCTCAAGAGACCCTGTACTTC. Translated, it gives CASSLVGQPQETLYF. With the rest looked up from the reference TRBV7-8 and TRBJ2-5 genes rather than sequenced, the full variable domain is GAGVSQSPRYKVAKRGQDVALRCDPISGHVSLFWYQQALGQGPEFLTYFQNEAQLDKSGLPSDRFFAERPEGSVSTLKIQRTQQEDSAVYLCASSLVGQPQETLYFGPGTRLLVL.